The 4 T cell receptor beta chains in this list originate from one sample, sequenced in a study of blood T cell repertoires in COVID-19. Clones were sequenced by immunoSEQ multiplex PCR, and TCRdb holds only the in-frame ones, with some missing. Among roughly 260,000 clones listed, about nine tenths were seen once. Sequencing was done on a sample of peripheral blood. The receptors stem from a young adult with COVID-19, enrolled during active disease.

V and J are TRBV27 and TRBJ1-3; possibly TRBD1 for D (6 bases). The germline V gene has CDR1 MNHEY and CDR2 SMNVEV (reference sequence). Deletions cut 5 bases from V and 2 bases from J, with 10 bases between. The CDR3 sequence is 14 residues long. In nucleotides, the CDR3 is TGTGCCAGCAGTGGCCGGGACACTGGAAACACCATATATTTT. Translated: CASSGRDTGNTIYF.

This chain uses TRBV2 with TRBJ2-1; no clear D. The CDR3 is made up of 13 amino acids. Germline V gene lookup returns CDR1 SNHLY and CDR2 FYNNEI. The V gene lost 6 bases and the J gene lost 5 bases, with 11 bases spanning the gap. The CDR3 here is CASRAGPNNEQFF. DNA for the CDR3: TGTGCCAGCAGGGCTGGTCCGAACAATGAGCAGTTCTTC.

The V gene is TRBV15, the J gene TRBJ2-3; a weak D match, TRBD2 (5 bases). V shed 5 bases and J shed 5 bases, with 23 bases lying between them. The CDR3 has 17 residues. Germline assignment: CDR1 LNHNV and CDR2 YYDKDF (reference sequence). The chain's CDR3 is CATSGKTQHRLRDTQYF. CDR3 DNA: TGTGCCACCAGCGGAAAAACACAGCACAGACTAAGAGATACGCAGTATTTT.

The rearrangement joins TRBV27 to TRBJ2-3, with D tentatively TRBD1 (6 bases). CDR1 and CDR2 (germline): MNHEY, SMNVEV (reference sequence). The CDR3 runs to 15 residues. Trimming removed 5 bases from V and 4 bases from J, with 16 bases in between. The CDR3 reads CASSPRAGAADTQYF. CDR3 nucleotides: TGTGCCAGCAGTCCCCGGGCAGGGGCTGCAGATACGCAGTATTTT.